The clone carrying this TCR beta chain was counted a few times. The antigen is undetermined. The data derive from a study of T cells in Graves' hyperthyroidism and ophthalmopathy. Study findings and constraints: Using 13 V-J features, a model discriminated ophthalmopathy from stable hyperthyroidism.

Amplification of TCR beta CDR3 regions was performed using RNA transcripts as template. In the first-round RT-PCR of the TCR CDR3, the HTBI primer set was used. TCRdb reprocessed the multiplex PCR reads via MiXCR and lists one record per CDR3 protein. The sample yields some 600,000 distinct CDR3 sequences, approximately 15% seen once. Sequenced material: blood. The TCR was taken from a woman aged 25 to 45 with Graves' hyperthyroidism that later progressed to Graves' ophthalmopathy.

The CDR3 sequence: CSGVPSGSLDTQYF. The CDR3 DNA is TGCAGCGGGGTACCTAGCGGGAGCTTAGATACGCAGTATTTT. J is TRBJ2-3 and V is TRBV29-1, with 10 bases matching TRBD2. The CDR3 totals 14 residues. V was clipped by 7 bases and J by 5 bases; unmatched bases: 9. Germline assignment: CDR1 SQVTM and CDR2 ANQGSEA.